This paragraph reports one T cell receptor (beta chain). Its antigen is as yet unknown. This sample was included in a study of monozygotic twins with inflammatory bowel disease. Study-level findings and limits: Among IBD patients, fewer clonotypes were shared with others than among healthy twins, especially with disease activity.

TCRdb reanalyzed the 5' RACE reads, giving one entry per CDR3 protein sequence and no DNA. The sample holds under 150,000 distinct CDR3 sequences. The sequencing sample was made of blood. The receptor was isolated from a human donor with ulcerative colitis or Crohn's disease, or a healthy co-twin of an affected twin (not recorded which).

The CDR3 protein is CASGQGAILTEAFF. The chain recombines TRBV27 with TRBJ1-1; without DNA, the TCRdb call of TRBD1 cannot be checked. Germline V gene sequence: CDR1 MNHEY, CDR2 SMNVEV (reference sequence). This CDR3 has 14 amino acids.